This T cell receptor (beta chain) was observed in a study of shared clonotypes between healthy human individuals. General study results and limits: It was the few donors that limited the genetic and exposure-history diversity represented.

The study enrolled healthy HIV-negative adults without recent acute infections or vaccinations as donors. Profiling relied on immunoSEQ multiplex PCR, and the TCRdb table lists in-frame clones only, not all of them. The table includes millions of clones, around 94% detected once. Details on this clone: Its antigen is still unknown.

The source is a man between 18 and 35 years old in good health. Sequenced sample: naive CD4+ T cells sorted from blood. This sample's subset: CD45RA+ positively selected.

CDR3: CASSSGPKETQYF. CDR3 in DNA: TGTGCCAGCAGCTCGGGACCAAAAGAGACCCAGTACTTC. The chain employs TRBV7-2 and TRBJ2-5; either TRBD1 or TRBD2 may supply D (5 bases each). CDR3 length equals 13 residues. Germline V gives CDR1 SGHTA, CDR2 FQGNSA. Trimming removed 4 bases from V and 3 bases from J, with 9 bases in between.